Below are 25 T cell receptor beta chains sequenced from a single sample in a study of blood T cell repertoires in COVID-19. Method: immunoSEQ multiplex PCR; TCRdb's copy keeps in-frame clones and lacks some. The sample comprises fewer than 500,000 clones, 87% of which are singletons, and 1.5% to 2% rests with the top ten. Sequencing was carried out using PBMCs or T cells enriched from blood (not recorded which). Receptors were obtained from a woman under 30 with acute COVID-19.

This chain joins TRBV6-5 and TRBJ1-5; TRBD1 is a possible D gene (6 bases). The CDR3 runs to 14 residues. Per germline, CDR1 MNHEY and CDR2 SVGAGI. Trimming took off 3 bases at V and 6 bases at J, with 12 bases between the two ends. CDR3 sequence reads: CASSYSQGSQPQHF. The CDR3 bases are TGTGCCAGCAGTTATTCACAGGGTTCTCAGCCCCAGCATTTT.

The V gene is TRBV7-9, the J gene TRBJ1-1; 7 bases match TRBD1. The germline V gene encodes CDR1 SEHNR and CDR2 FQNEAQ (reference sequence). Losses at the gene ends were 5 bases for V and 0 bases for J; bases not matched to a gene: 6. The CDR3 loop spans 15 amino acids. CDR3 DNA: TGTGCCAGCAGCCCCACGGGACAGATGAACACTGAAGCTTTCTTT. Translated, it gives CASSPTGQMNTEAFF. The full variable domain, in which reference TRBV7-9 and TRBJ1-1 provide the parts outside the CDR3, is DTGVSQNPRHKITKRGQNVTFRCDPISEHNRLYWYRQTLGQGPEFLTYFQNEAQLEKSRLLSDRFSAERPKGSFSTLEIQRTEQGDSAMYLCASSPTGQMNTEAFFGQGTRLTVV.

This chain connects TRBV5-6 to TRBJ2-1; no clear D. The germline V gene has CDR1 SGHDT and CDR2 YYEEEE. The V gene lost 5 bases and the J gene lost 9 bases, with 9 bases spanning the gap. CDR3 length: 11 residues. The CDR3 loop reads CASSIAVEQFF. CDR3 DNA: TGTGCCAGCAGTATCGCAGTTGAGCAGTTCTTC.

V gene TRBV7-2 combines with J gene TRBJ2-3; weak D call: TRBD2 (6 bases). Trimming shortened V by 7 bases and J by 2 bases, and 13 bases separated the two germline ends. This CDR3 is built from 14 residues. The germline CDR1 and CDR2 sequences are SGHTA and FQGNSA. DNA for the CDR3: TGTGCCAGCACCCGACTAGGCCCCACAGATACGCAGTATTTT. Its translation is CASTRLGPTDTQYF.

This chain uses TRBV10-3 with TRBJ2-2, with D possibly matching TRBD2 (5 bases). Germline assignment: CDR1 ENHRY and CDR2 SYGVKD. V was trimmed by 1 base and J by 7 bases, leaving 13 bases between them. The CDR3 sequence is 15 residues long. The CDR3: CAISEYATEDGELFF. The CDR3, as DNA: TGTGCCATCAGTGAGTACGCCACGGAGGACGGGGAGCTGTTTTTT.

The chain is built from TRBV10-3 and TRBJ1-5; D is possibly TRBD1 (5 bases). The V end lost 3 bases, the J end lost 4 bases, and 7 bases lay between the germline ends. Germline values: CDR1 ENHRY, CDR2 SYGVKD. This CDR3 is built from 13 residues. The CDR3 region has the DNA TGTGCCATCAGTGACAGGGTTAATCAGCCCCAGCATTTT. Amino acid sequence: CAISDRVNQPQHF.

V and J are TRBV18 and TRBJ2-2; TRBD2 is a possible D gene (5 bases). The germline CDR1 and CDR2 sequences are KGHSH and LQKENI. This CDR3 has 18 residues. V dropped 2 bases and J dropped 0 bases, with 16 bases sitting between them. In DNA form, the CDR3 reads TGTGCCAGCTCACCAATGTCACAGCGGAAGTCGAACACCGGGGAGCTGTTTTTT. Translation: CASSPMSQRKSNTGELFF.

The V and J genes are TRBV7-3 and TRBJ1-1; possibly TRBD1 for D (5 bases). The CDR3 is 13 amino acids. CDR1 and CDR2 from the germline V gene are SGHTA and FQGTGA. Deletions cut 2 bases from V and 5 bases from J, with 9 bases between. CDR3 nucleotides: TGTGCCAGCAGCTTAGGGGCGGGGACTGAAGCTTTCTTT. It codes for CASSLGAGTEAFF.

This chain uses TRBV5-1 with TRBJ2-1; the D gene is possibly TRBD1 (5 bases). V lost 0 bases to trimming and J lost 2 bases, with 12 bases between them. This CDR3 is 16 amino acids long. CDR1 SGHRS and CDR2 YFSETQ come from the germline V gene. The CDR3 DNA reads as TGCGCCAGCAGCTTGGGGGGCGCGTCTACCTACAATGAGCAGTTCTTC. This gives the protein CASSLGGASTYNEQFF.

The chain employs TRBV10-3 and TRBJ1-2; 7 bases line up with TRBD1. Looked up from germline, CDR1 is ENHRY and CDR2 is SYGVKD. The CDR3 is 13 amino acids. V shed 5 bases and J 3 bases; nucleotides not matched to a gene: 3. CDR3 nucleotides: TGTGCCATCAGTTCCGGGACAGACTATGGCTACACCTTC. Its protein is CAISSGTDYGYTF.

The rearrangement uses TRBV5-1 and TRBJ1-4; D is possibly TRBD1 (6 bases). This CDR3 has 16 amino acids. From germline, CDR1 is SGHRS and CDR2 YFSETQ. The ends were cut back, 3 bases at V and 8 bases at J, with 20 bases in the middle. The CDR3 sequence is CASSSSADSSWEKLFF. The CDR3 nucleotides read TGCGCCAGCAGCTCATCCGCGGACAGCAGTTGGGAAAAACTGTTTTTT.

The chain is built from TRBV7-3 and TRBJ2-5; perhaps TRBD1 as D (6 bases). Germline loops: CDR1 SGHTA, CDR2 FQGTGA. The CDR3 covers 13 residues. V was cut by 5 bases and J by 2 bases, with 9 bases left in between. CDR3 in amino acids: CASSRTEQETQYF. The DNA for the CDR3 is TGTGCCAGCAGCCGGACAGAACAAGAGACCCAGTACTTC.

The J gene is TRBJ2-7, the V gene TRBV2, with a tentative D call TRBD2 (5 bases). This CDR3 spans 13 amino acids. The V gene lost 5 bases and the J gene lost 2 bases, with 10 bases spanning the gap. The germline V gene encodes CDR1 SNHLY and CDR2 FYNNEI. DNA of the CDR3: TGTGCCAGCAGTCGGACTGACACCTACGAGCAGTACTTC. It encodes CASSRTDTYEQYF.

This chain joins TRBV29-1 and TRBJ2-5; 7 bases match TRBD1. V gave up 6 bases and J gave up 1 base; unmatched junction bases: 5. Germline V gives CDR1 SQVTM, CDR2 ANQGSEA. The CDR3 spans 13 residues. CDR3 coding DNA: TGCAGCGTCTACCGGGACAGCCAAGAGACCCAGTACTTC. Protein sequence: CSVYRDSQETQYF.

This sequence joins TRBV11-2 and TRBJ2-7, with a weak D call TRBD1 (5 bases). Per the germline V gene, CDR1 is SGHAT and CDR2 is FQNNGV. CDR3 size: 14 residues. The V end was cut by 0 bases, the J end by 4 bases, with 10 bases between. The chain's CDR3 is CASSLDDSDYEQYF. As DNA, the CDR3 is TGTGCCAGCAGCTTAGACGACAGCGATTACGAGCAGTACTTC.

The chain couples TRBV6-1 to TRBJ2-7, with 7 nucleotides matching TRBD1. The V gene end was trimmed by 4 bases and the J gene end by 2 bases; junction bases not matched to a gene: 14. CDR1 and CDR2 (germline): MNHNS, SASEGT. This CDR3 is 17 amino acids long. CDR3 bases: TGTGCCAGCAGTGTGGACAGGAGCCCCATTATGGCCTACGAGCAGTACTTC. Translated, it gives CASSVDRSPIMAYEQYF.

The chain has TRBV5-6 and TRBJ1-2, with D possibly being TRBD1 (6 bases). Germline CDR1 SGHDT, CDR2 YYEEEE. The CDR3 runs 15 residues. V lost 2 bases and J 6 bases, leaving 17 bases between the germline ends. The DNA for the CDR3 is TGTGCCAGCAGCTTACAACACAGGACAGCTGATGGCTACACCTTC. Encoded protein: CASSLQHRTADGYTF.

The V gene is TRBV7-9, the J gene TRBJ2-5, with TRBD2 identical over 9 bases. Germline loops: CDR1 SEHNR, CDR2 FQNEAQ (reference sequence). The length of the CDR3 is 15 residues. The ends lost 5 bases at V and 4 bases at J; junction bases unmatched: 8. The CDR3 region is CASSPRLAELETQYF. CDR3 nucleotides: TGTGCCAGCAGCCCGAGACTAGCGGAATTAGAGACCCAGTACTTC.

The chain recombines TRBV9 with TRBJ2-3; 8 bases map to TRBD2. Germline CDR1 and CDR2: SGDLS and YYNGEE. The CDR3 length is 16 residues. Germline trimming cut 0 bases from V and 2 bases from J; bases unmatched to any gene: 5. In DNA form, the CDR3 reads TGTGCCAGCAGCGTAGGAACTAGCGGTTCCACAGATACGCAGTATTTT. Protein sequence: CASSVGTSGSTDTQYF.

The V call is TRBV5-6, the J call TRBJ2-5, with 7 bases identical to TRBD1. The CDR3 runs 17 residues. CDR1 is SGHDT, CDR2 YYEEEE, per germline. J lost 1 base, V lost 5 bases, and 14 bases had no gene match. The CDR3 loop is CASREIRGQKIQETQYF. CDR3 coding DNA: TGTGCCAGCAGGGAGATACGGGGACAGAAGATCCAAGAGACCCAGTACTTC.

This clone was seen just once. This chain connects TRBV13 to TRBJ1-5; D uncertain. Germline CDR1 and CDR2: PRHDT and FYEKMQ (reference sequence). Deletions cut 0 bases from V and 6 bases from J, with 12 bases between. This CDR3 is built from 15 residues. The CDR3 nucleotides are TGTGCCAGCAGCTTAGGGGGCCCCAGAATTCAGCCCCAGCATTTT. As protein: CASSLGGPRIQPQHF.

The CDR3 here is CASRPAGQDYEQYF. The CDR3 DNA reads TGTGCCAGCAGGCCAGCGGGACAGGACTACGAGCAGTACTTC. The J gene is TRBJ2-7, the V gene TRBV27, with a tentative D call TRBD1 (8 bases). Germline V CDR1 and CDR2: MNHEY, SMNVEV (reference sequence). The germline V and J ends were trimmed by 6 bases and 3 bases, with 15 bases remaining between them. This CDR3 is built from 14 residues.

This clone was counted a single time. V and J are TRBV7-3 and TRBJ1-6; possible D gene TRBD1, 5 bases. The CDR3 length is 15 residues. V was cut by 2 bases and J by 7 bases, with 12 bases left in between. The germline V gene has CDR1 SGHTA and CDR2 FQGTGA. CDR3 DNA sequence: TGTGCCAGCAGCTTACAAGGGGCGGGGAATTCACCCCTCCACTTT. Amino acid sequence: CASSLQGAGNSPLHF.

J is TRBJ1-6 and V is TRBV2; 8 positions match TRBD1. This CDR3 has 16 amino acids. The junction had 6 bases not matched to a gene; V was cut back by 1 base and J by 7 bases. CDR1 is SNHLY, CDR2 FYNNEI, per germline. CDR3 amino acids: CASSEERGTGNSPLHF. The CDR3 region has the DNA TGTGCCAGCAGTGAAGAGCGAGGGACAGGAAATTCACCCCTCCACTTT. The full variable domain, its missing parts supplied by reference TRBV2 and TRBJ1-6, is EPEVTQTPSHQVTQMGQEVILRCVPISNHLYFYWYRQILGQKVEFLVSFYNNEISEKSEIFDDQFSVERPDGSNFTLKIRSTKLEDSAMYFCASSEERGTGNSPLHFGNGTRLTVT.

The CDR3 sequence: CASSLVGRPSGNYGYTF. The CDR3 DNA sequence: TGTGCCAGCAGCTTAGTGGGCAGGCCAAGCGGTAACTATGGCTACACCTTC. J is TRBJ1-2 and V is TRBV7-9; D is ambiguous. The CDR3 runs to 17 residues. The V gene's germline CDR1 is SEHNR and CDR2 FQNEAQ (reference sequence). V lost 1 base to trimming and J lost 1 base, with 16 bases between them.